This T cell receptor (beta chain) was identified during a study of blood T cell repertoires in COVID-19. Study-level information: The United States, Italy and Spain were the sources of the acute and convalescent COVID-19 samples. PBMCs, B-cell-depleted T cells, or T cells were the source of the cDNA or gDNA that made up the material.

Per germline, CDR1 SGHAT and CDR2 FQNNGV. The ends were cut back, 5 bases at V and 11 bases at J, with 18 bases in the middle. This CDR3 region has 13 residues. Original processing notes: Amplification of reference gene primers was used by the study to estimate nucleated cell counts. Sequencing was performed with immunoSEQ multiplex PCR; in TCRdb, only in-frame clones are kept and a portion is missing. Clonal size and the V and J genes are those of that table, whereas D and trimming came from the DNA. The sample includes some 100,000 clones, around nine tenths of them seen just once. What was sequenced was peripheral blood. V gene TRBV11-2 combines with J gene TRBJ1-1; D ambiguous. This receptor was obtained from a man in his fifties or sixties with acute or convalescent COVID-19. The CDR3 spells CASSPARGRGAFF. As DNA, the CDR3 is TGTGCCAGCAGCCCGGCACGAGGTCGTGGGGCTTTCTTT.